This is a list of T cell receptor beta chains from one sample in a study of T cell responses to AZD1222 COVID-19 vaccine. The table came from immunoSEQ multiplex PCR; TCRdb's copy has only in-frame clones and leaves some out. The top ten hold about 1.5% of the sample, which has 95,000 to 100,000 clones, 89% seen once. Sample: peripheral blood, taken on day 0 of AZD1222 vaccination. Receptor source: an adult in good health. CDR3s include the opening cysteine and the closing phenylalanine or tryptophan. D genes are given only for firm matches. A clone size is listed for some rows: how often the clone was seen (once, few, many), or a class if it is expanded.

V gene: TRBV28
J gene: TRBJ1-2
D gene: TRBD1
clone size: .
CDR3 DNA: TGTGCCAGCAGCCTGGACAGGGACCATGGCTACACCTTC
CDR3 protein: CASSLDRDHGYTF

V gene: TRBV18
J gene: TRBJ2-3
D gene: .
clone size: .
CDR3 DNA: TGTGCCAGCTCACCACCGTCAAGTGTCACGCAGTATTTT
CDR3 protein: CASSPPSSVTQYF

V gene: TRBV6-5
J gene: TRBJ2-1
D gene: TRBD1
clone size: .
CDR3 DNA: TGTGCCAGCAGGCCACCGGGACAGTCACGGCAGTTCTTC
CDR3 protein: CASRPPGQSRQFF

V gene: TRBV3-1/TRBV3-2
J gene: TRBJ2-3
D gene: .
clone size: .
CDR3 DNA: TGTGCCAGCAGCCATGGGACTAGCACAGATACGCAGTATTTT
CDR3 protein: CASSHGTSTDTQYF

V gene: TRBV19
J gene: TRBJ1-1
D gene: .
clone size: .
CDR3 DNA: TGTGCCAGTACCCTGGGGCGGGATGAAGCTTTCTTT
CDR3 protein: CASTLGRDEAFF

V gene: TRBV4-2
J gene: TRBJ2-1
D gene: TRBD2
clone size: .
CDR3 DNA: TGTGCCAGCAGCCAAGGGAGGACTAGCGGAGAGCAGTTCTTC
CDR3 protein: CASSQGRTSGEQFF

V gene: TRBV7-6
J gene: TRBJ1-2
D gene: .
clone size: few
CDR3 DNA: TGTGCCAGCAGCCCCGGACAGATCTATGGCTACACCTTC
CDR3 protein: CASSPGQIYGYTF

V gene: TRBV20-1
J gene: TRBJ1-6
D gene: .
clone size: .
CDR3 DNA: TGCAGTGCTAGAGAGGTTACCCTCCACTTT
CDR3 protein: CSAREVTLHF

V gene: TRBV7-7
J gene: TRBJ1-6
D gene: .
clone size: few
CDR3 DNA: TGTGCTAGCAGCTTGGGCGGTAATTCACCCCTCCACTTT
CDR3 protein: CASSLGGNSPLHF

V gene: TRBV7-2
J gene: TRBJ1-2
D gene: TRBD1
clone size: .
CDR3 DNA: TGTGCCAGCAGCTCGATGACAGGGGATGGCTACACCTTC
CDR3 protein: CASSSMTGDGYTF

V gene: TRBV7-9
J gene: TRBJ1-1
D gene: .
clone size: once
CDR3 DNA: TGTGCCAGCAGCTTATCAGTGGGGAACACTGAAGCTTTCTTT
CDR3 protein: CASSLSVGNTEAFF

V gene: TRBV19
J gene: TRBJ2-7
D gene: .
clone size: .
CDR3 DNA: TGTGCCAGTAGTGCCCCCAGGGCCGCCTCCTTGGAGCAGTACTTC
CDR3 protein: CASSAPRAASLEQYF

V gene: TRBV6-5
J gene: TRBJ1-5
D gene: TRBD1
clone size: .
CDR3 DNA: TGTGCCAGCAGCCGCGACAGGGACAATCAGCCCCAGCATTTT
CDR3 protein: CASSRDRDNQPQHF

V gene: TRBV6-5
J gene: TRBJ1-1
D gene: .
clone size: .
CDR3 DNA: TGTGCCAGCAGAAACGCCTTAAAAAACACTGAAGCTTTCTTT
CDR3 protein: CASRNALKNTEAFF

V gene: TRBV3-1/TRBV3-2
J gene: TRBJ1-2
D gene: .
clone size: .
CDR3 DNA: TGTGCCAGCAGTCTCGACAGACACCGAGGCTACACCTTC
CDR3 protein: CASSLDRHRGYTF

V gene: TRBV2
J gene: TRBJ2-1
D gene: .
clone size: once
CDR3 DNA: TGTGCCAGCAGCCGGGACTCAAGCTCCTACAATGAGCAGTTCTTC
CDR3 protein: CASSRDSSSYNEQFF

V gene: TRBV27
J gene: TRBJ2-5
D gene: .
clone size: .
CDR3 DNA: TGTGCCAGCAGTTTCCTACCTTCAGGGCCCTGGGAGACCCAGTACTTC
CDR3 protein: CASSFLPSGPWETQYF

V gene: TRBV18
J gene: TRBJ1-2
D gene: .
clone size: .
CDR3 DNA: TGTGCCAGCTCAGAGGACACTAACTATGGCTACACCTTC
CDR3 protein: CASSEDTNYGYTF

V gene: TRBV11-2
J gene: TRBJ1-3
D gene: .
clone size: once
CDR3 DNA: TGTGCCAGCAGCTTAGCATGGACAGATGGAAACACCATATATTTT
CDR3 protein: CASSLAWTDGNTIYF

V gene: TRBV4-2
J gene: TRBJ1-2
D gene: .
clone size: .
CDR3 DNA: TGTGCCAGCAGCCAAGATAGGGCAGGGTATGGCTACACCTTC
CDR3 protein: CASSQDRAGYGYTF

V gene: TRBV28
J gene: TRBJ2-6
D gene: .
clone size: few
CDR3 DNA: TGTGCCAGCAGTCCCACACCAAATTCTGGGGCCAACGTCCTGACTTTC
CDR3 protein: CASSPTPNSGANVLTF

V gene: TRBV5-6
J gene: TRBJ1-1
D gene: .
clone size: once
CDR3 DNA: TGTGCCAGCAGCTTGGGGGCCATCAGCGGGAACACTGAAGCTTTCTTT
CDR3 protein: CASSLGAISGNTEAFF

V gene: TRBV23-1
J gene: TRBJ1-1
D gene: .
clone size: .
CDR3 DNA: TGCGCCAGCAGTCAATCGGGGGGCGCTAGACTTGGGGCTTTCTTT
CDR3 protein: CASSQSGGARLGAFF

V gene: TRBV28
J gene: TRBJ2-1
D gene: TRBD2
clone size: .
CDR3 DNA: TGTGCCAGCAGGTCTAGCGGGTTCGACCATGAGCAGTTCTTC
CDR3 protein: CASRSSGFDHEQFF

V gene: TRBV18
J gene: TRBJ1-1
D gene: TRBD1
clone size: .
CDR3 DNA: TGTGCCAGCTCACCACCTCTTACAGGGGGGGTGACTGAAGCTTTCTTT
CDR3 protein: CASSPPLTGGVTEAFF

V gene: TRBV5-8
J gene: TRBJ1-6
D gene: .
clone size: .
CDR3 DNA: TGTGCCAGCAGCTTGGACAACTCCTATAATTCACCCCTCCACTTT
CDR3 protein: CASSLDNSYNSPLHF

V gene: TRBV21-1
J gene: TRBJ2-7
D gene: .
clone size: .
CDR3 DNA: TGTGCCAGCAGCACCGGGACAGCGTTACAGTACGAGCAGTACTTC
CDR3 protein: CASSTGTALQYEQYF

V gene: TRBV7-9
J gene: TRBJ2-5
D gene: .
clone size: .
CDR3 DNA: TGTGCCAGCAGCCCCAGACAGAAAGGGCCCAAGGGGACCCAGTACTTC
CDR3 protein: CASSPRQKGPKGTQYF

V gene: TRBV5-1
J gene: TRBJ1-6
D gene: .
clone size: .
CDR3 DNA: TGCGCCAGCAGGGGGTCGGGGACGGATTCCAATTCACCCCTCCACTTT
CDR3 protein: CASRGSGTDSNSPLHF

V gene: TRBV7-2
J gene: TRBJ2-1
D gene: TRBD2
clone size: .
CDR3 DNA: TGTGCCAGCAGCTTTTTCGTGGGCGGGGGGAATGAGCAGTTCTTC
CDR3 protein: CASSFFVGGGNEQFF

V gene: TRBV20-1
J gene: TRBJ1-1
D gene: .
clone size: .
CDR3 DNA: TGCAGTGCTAGTTTTTGGCAGGGAAACACTGAAGCTTTCTTT
CDR3 protein: CSASFWQGNTEAFF

V gene: TRBV6-5
J gene: TRBJ1-6
D gene: .
clone size: .
CDR3 DNA: TGTGCCAGCAGTTATCGAGGGACCGATTCACCCCTCCACTTT
CDR3 protein: CASSYRGTDSPLHF

V gene: TRBV11-1
J gene: TRBJ2-1
D gene: TRBD1
clone size: .
CDR3 DNA: TGTGCCAGCACCATTGTAGTAACAGGGGGCTACAATGAGCAGTTCTTC
CDR3 protein: CASTIVVTGGYNEQFF

V gene: TRBV4-3
J gene: TRBJ1-5
D gene: .
clone size: .
CDR3 DNA: TGCGCCAGCAGCCAGGCCTGGGGGGGGGTCGAGCGGCAGCCCCAGCATTTT
CDR3 protein: CASSQAWGGVERQPQHF

V gene: TRBV6-5
J gene: TRBJ1-2
D gene: .
clone size: .
CDR3 DNA: TGTGCCAGCATCAAAGGTGGGGGAGGTGGCTACACCTTC
CDR3 protein: CASIKGGGGGYTF

V gene: TRBV5-6
J gene: TRBJ1-2
D gene: TRBD1
clone size: .
CDR3 DNA: TGTGCCAGCAGCCCGACAGGGGACATCTATGGCTACACCTTC
CDR3 protein: CASSPTGDIYGYTF

V gene: TRBV11-2
J gene: TRBJ2-1
D gene: .
clone size: .
CDR3 DNA: TGTGCCAGCAGAGATTTCTTTGGCCCGGGGGACAATGAGCAGTTCTTC
CDR3 protein: CASRDFFGPGDNEQFF

V gene: TRBV2
J gene: TRBJ1-1
D gene: .
clone size: .
CDR3 DNA: TGTGCCAGCAGTGAGGATGTCAGGCGTGACACTGAAGCTTTCTTT
CDR3 protein: CASSEDVRRDTEAFF

V gene: TRBV7-9
J gene: TRBJ1-2
D gene: .
clone size: once
CDR3 DNA: TGTGCCAGCAGCTTAGTCGCCTGGGTAGGGGGCTACACCTTC
CDR3 protein: CASSLVAWVGGYTF

V gene: TRBV18
J gene: TRBJ1-2
D gene: .
clone size: .
CDR3 DNA: TGTGCCAGCTCACCCCCTAACTATGGCTACACCTTC
CDR3 protein: CASSPPNYGYTF

V gene: TRBV6-2/TRBV6-3
J gene: TRBJ2-1
D gene: TRBD2
clone size: .
CDR3 DNA: TGTGCCAGCAGTTACGTCGGACTAGCGGTAATGACAGGTAATGAGCAGTTCTTC
CDR3 protein: CASSYVGLAVMTGNEQFF

V gene: TRBV6-4
J gene: TRBJ2-3
D gene: TRBD2
clone size: .
CDR3 DNA: TGTGCCAGCAGCGCTCTGGGCGGGGGGGCCGTAGATACGCAGTATTTT
CDR3 protein: CASSALGGGAVDTQYF

V gene: TRBV7-9
J gene: TRBJ1-4
D gene: .
clone size: few
CDR3 DNA: TGTGCCAGCAGCGCCGGGGGGACGGAAAAACTGTTTTTT
CDR3 protein: CASSAGGTEKLFF

V gene: TRBV18
J gene: TRBJ2-2
D gene: .
clone size: .
CDR3 DNA: TGTGCCAGCTCACCGACAGGAACCGGGGAGCTGTTTTTT
CDR3 protein: CASSPTGTGELFF

V gene: TRBV10-2
J gene: TRBJ2-7
D gene: TRBD1
clone size: .
CDR3 DNA: TGCGCCAGCACTTCAGGTGGGACAGGGGTATCGGAGCAGTACTTC
CDR3 protein: CASTSGGTGVSEQYF

V gene: TRBV25-1
J gene: TRBJ1-5
D gene: .
clone size: .
CDR3 DNA: TGTGCCAGCAGTGAGGGGGGTAGCAATCAGCCCCAGCATTTT
CDR3 protein: CASSEGGSNQPQHF

V gene: TRBV25-1
J gene: TRBJ1-2
D gene: .
clone size: few
CDR3 DNA: TGTGCCAGCTATGGGGGGGCGCGTTTTGGCTACACCTTC
CDR3 protein: CASYGGARFGYTF

V gene: TRBV19
J gene: TRBJ1-5
D gene: .
clone size: .
CDR3 DNA: TGTGCCAGTAGTGGGGAGGGAAGGAGCAATCAGCCCCAGCATTTT
CDR3 protein: CASSGEGRSNQPQHF

V gene: TRBV6-4
J gene: TRBJ2-1
D gene: .
clone size: .
CDR3 DNA: TGTGCCAGCACGACAGAGGACTACGATGAGCAGTTCTTC
CDR3 protein: CASTTEDYDEQFF

V gene: TRBV4-2
J gene: TRBJ2-3
D gene: TRBD2
clone size: .
CDR3 DNA: TGTGCCAGCAGCCTCGCTAGCGGGGGGGCCGGAGGCACAGATACGCAGTATTTT
CDR3 protein: CASSLASGGAGGTDTQYF